This TCR beta chain was retrieved from a study of TIL therapy for anti-PD-1-resistant metastatic lung cancer. Across the study: Half of patients were current or former smokers.

The CDR3 is 13 residues long. Per the germline V gene, CDR1 is SEHNR and CDR2 is FQNEAQ (reference sequence). The ends were cut back, 4 bases at V and 0 bases at J, with 4 bases in the middle. Stated time point: pre-treatment sample, taken before nivolumab and TIL therapy. Tumor tissue came from excised metastases, mostly pleural nodules or supraclavicular lymph nodes. This was the immunoSEQ v3 assay. The data were produced by immunoSEQ multiplex PCR, yet TCRdb's version contains in-frame clones alone and is incomplete. The table includes 9,100 or so clones, roughly 80% detected once. Sample share makes this clone medium-sized.

V usage is TRBV7-9 and J usage is TRBJ2-1; D is uncertain. This receptor was taken from a person between 30 and 79 years old with non-small cell lung cancer. The specimen comprised tumor tissue, sampled at baseline. The CDR3 reads CASSSSSYNEQFF. DNA for the CDR3: TGTGCCAGCAGCTCTAGCTCCTACAATGAGCAGTTCTTC.